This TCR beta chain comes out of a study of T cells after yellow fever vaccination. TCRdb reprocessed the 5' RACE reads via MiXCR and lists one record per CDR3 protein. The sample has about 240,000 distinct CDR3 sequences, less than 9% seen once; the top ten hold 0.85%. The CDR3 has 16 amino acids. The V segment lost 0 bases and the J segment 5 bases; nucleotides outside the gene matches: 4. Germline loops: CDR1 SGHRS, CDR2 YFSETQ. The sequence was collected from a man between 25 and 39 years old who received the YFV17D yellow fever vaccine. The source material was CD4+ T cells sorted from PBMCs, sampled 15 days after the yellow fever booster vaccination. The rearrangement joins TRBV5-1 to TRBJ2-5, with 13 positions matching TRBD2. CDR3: CASSLGGTSGMETQYF. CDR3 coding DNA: TGCGCCAGCAGCTTGGGCGGGACTAGCGGGATGGAGACCCAGTACTTC.